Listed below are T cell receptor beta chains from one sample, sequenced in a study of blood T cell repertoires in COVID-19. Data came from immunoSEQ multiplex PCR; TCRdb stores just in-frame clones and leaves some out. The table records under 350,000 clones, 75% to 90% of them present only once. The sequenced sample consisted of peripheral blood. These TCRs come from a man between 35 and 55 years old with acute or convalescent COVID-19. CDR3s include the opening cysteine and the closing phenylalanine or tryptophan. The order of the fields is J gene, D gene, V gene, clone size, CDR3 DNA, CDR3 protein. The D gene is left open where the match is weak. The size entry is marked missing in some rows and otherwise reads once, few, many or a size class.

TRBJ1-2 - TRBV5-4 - TGTGCCAGCAGCTCATCAAACAGGGTCCCATTAGGCTACACCTTC CASSSSNRVPLGYTF
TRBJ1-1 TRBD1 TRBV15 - TGTGCCACCGGCCGGACAGGGGGCACTGAAGCTTTCTTT CATGRTGGTEAFF
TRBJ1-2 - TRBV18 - TGTGCCAGCTCCCAAGCTACCCAAACGAACTATGGCTACACCTTC CASSQATQTNYGYTF
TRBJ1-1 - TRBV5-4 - TGTGCCAGCAGTCCCGGTGGGGGCAGGGCGAACACTGAAGCTTTCTTT CASSPGGGRANTEAFF
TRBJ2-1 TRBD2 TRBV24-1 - TGTGCCACCAGTGGGGGTAGCGGGGACGCGGGTGAGCAGTTCTTC CATSGGSGDAGEQFF
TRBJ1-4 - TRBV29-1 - TGCAGCGTTGAAGATCAGGCCACAAGGGGAAAACTGTTTTTT CSVEDQATRGKLFF
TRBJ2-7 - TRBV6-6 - TGTGCCAGCAGTTCACGAGGGCTCCAGGGGAACGAGCAGTACTTC CASSSRGLQGNEQYF
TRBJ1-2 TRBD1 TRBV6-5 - TGTGCCAGCATGATCCGGGACAGGGCCCCCTATGGCTACACCTTC CASMIRDRAPYGYTF
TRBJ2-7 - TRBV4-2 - TGTGCCAGCAGCCAAGCTCCTCCTAAATTCTACGAGCAGTACTTC CASSQAPPKFYEQYF
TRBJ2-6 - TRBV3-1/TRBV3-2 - TGTGCCAGCAGCCAAAAAATTTACAGCCCAACTGGGGCCAACGTCCTGACTTTC CASSQKIYSPTGANVLTF
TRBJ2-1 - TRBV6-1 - TGTGCCAGCAGTGCCCGACCCACCGGGGGTCCCTACAATGAGCAGTTCTTC CASSARPTGGPYNEQFF
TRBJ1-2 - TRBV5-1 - TGCGCCAGCAGCTTTGCGGGGGCAGACTATGGCTACACCTTC CASSFAGADYGYTF
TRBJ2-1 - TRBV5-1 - TGCGCCAGCAGCTCCGGTACGAGGGTCTCCTACAATGAGCAGTTCTTC CASSSGTRVSYNEQFF
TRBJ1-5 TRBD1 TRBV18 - TGTGCCAGCTCACCAAGACAGGGGGCCATCGCGCCCCAGCATTTT CASSPRQGAIAPQHF
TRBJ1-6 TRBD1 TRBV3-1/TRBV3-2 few TGTGCCAGCAGCCAAGGACAGGGAGGTTCACCCCTCCACTTT CASSQGQGGSPLHF